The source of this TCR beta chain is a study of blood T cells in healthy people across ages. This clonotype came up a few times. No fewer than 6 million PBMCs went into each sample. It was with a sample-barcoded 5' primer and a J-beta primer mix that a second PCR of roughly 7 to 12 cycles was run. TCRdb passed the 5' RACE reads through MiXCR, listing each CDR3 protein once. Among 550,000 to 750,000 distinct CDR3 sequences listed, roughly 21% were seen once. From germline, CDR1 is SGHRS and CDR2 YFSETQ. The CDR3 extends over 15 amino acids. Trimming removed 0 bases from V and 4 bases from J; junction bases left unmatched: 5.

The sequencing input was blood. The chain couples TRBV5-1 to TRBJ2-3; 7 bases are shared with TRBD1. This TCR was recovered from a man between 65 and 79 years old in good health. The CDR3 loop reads CASSLDGTASDTQYF. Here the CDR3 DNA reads TGCGCCAGCAGCTTGGATGGGACAGCGTCAGATACGCAGTATTTT.